Following are 24 T cell receptor beta chains from one sample sequenced in a study of blood T cell repertoires in COVID-19. Repertoires were generated with immunoSEQ multiplex PCR, while TCRdb's copy carries only in-frame clones and drops some. Of about 100,000 clones in the sample, 80% to 90% are singletons; the top ten hold approximately 29%. Sequencing used peripheral blood. The receptors were gathered from a woman older than 75 with acute or convalescent COVID-19.

Regarding this clone: The sample has other DNA sequences that encode this CDR3 too. J is TRBJ2-5 and V is TRBV30; the D gene is possibly TRBD1 (6 bases). The CDR3 runs 12 residues. Germline CDR1 and CDR2: GTSNPN and SVGIG (reference sequence). The V end lost 3 bases, the J end lost 5 bases, and 10 bases lay between the germline ends. CDR3 coding DNA: TGTGCCTGGAGCAGGGGTGGGGAGACCCAGTACTTC. Protein product: CAWSRGGETQYF.

This chain connects TRBV27 to TRBJ2-7, with 10 bases lining up with TRBD2. Per germline, CDR1 MNHEY and CDR2 SMNVEV (reference sequence). The V and J ends lost 5 bases and 2 bases, in that order; junction bases with no gene match: 12. CDR3 length: 17 amino acids. The chain's CDR3 is CASSRSGWLAGAYEQYF. CDR3 sequence (DNA): TGTGCCAGCAGTCGGAGCGGTTGGCTAGCGGGGGCCTACGAGCAGTACTTC.

This sequence joins TRBV21-1 and TRBJ2-3; the table names TRBD1, a call not compared with the DNA. TRBV21-1 is annotated as a pseudogene. CDR3 size: 15 residues. The CDR3 nucleotides read TGTGCCAGCAGCAAAGCTGGGACAGGGAGCAGGGCGCAGTATTTT. Translating it yields CASSKAGTGSRAQYF.

The chain is built from TRBV28 and TRBJ1-5; TRBD1 matches 7 bases. CDR1 is MDHEN and CDR2 is SYDVKM in the germline V gene. V lost 6 bases, J lost 7 bases, and 15 bases stayed unmatched. This CDR3 is built from 16 residues. The CDR3 DNA reads as TGTGCCAGCAGGAGGCTCCGGGACAGCCTTCACCAGCCCCAGCATTTT. Its protein product is CASRRLRDSLHQPQHF.

The rearrangement uses TRBV9 and TRBJ2-7, with 9 bases that match TRBD2. Losses at the gene ends were 0 bases for V and 3 bases for J; bases not matched to a gene: 4. This CDR3 spans 15 amino acids. The germline V gene has CDR1 SGDLS and CDR2 YYNGEE. Here the CDR3 reads CASSVGAGGVYEQYF. CDR3 nucleotide sequence: TGTGCCAGCAGCGTAGGAGCGGGGGGCGTCTACGAGCAGTACTTC.

This clone is a singleton in its sample. The rearrangement joins TRBV18 to TRBJ1-2; D is unclear. Deletions cut 1 base from V and 4 bases from J, with 10 bases between. The germline V gene has CDR1 KGHSH and CDR2 LQKENI. The CDR3 sequence is 14 residues long. The CDR3 spells CASSPLSGSYGYTF. The CDR3 DNA is TGTGCCAGCTCACCACTCTCGGGGAGCTATGGCTACACCTTC.

This clone was seen once. This rearrangement joins TRBV24-1 to TRBJ2-3; D might be TRBD2 (6 bases). V lost 5 bases to trimming and J lost 5 bases, with 16 bases between them. CDR1 and CDR2 (germline): KGHDR, SFDVKD. The CDR3 spans 15 residues. The CDR3: CATSARDFGRDTQYF. CDR3 nucleotide sequence: TGTGCCACCAGTGCGCGGGACTTTGGAAGAGATACGCAGTATTTT.

The rearrangement links TRBV2 to TRBJ1-3; D may be TRBD1 (5 bases). This CDR3 comprises 15 residues. The V end was cut by 5 bases, the J end by 1 base, with 12 bases between. Germline V gene lookup returns CDR1 SNHLY and CDR2 FYNNEI. DNA for the CDR3: TGTGCCAGCAGTTCCCTGCAGGGTTCTGGAAACACCATATATTTT. It is translated as CASSSLQGSGNTIYF.

This chain connects TRBV19 to TRBJ2-7; 12 bases fit TRBD2. Germline assignment: CDR1 LNHDA and CDR2 SQIVND (reference sequence). The CDR3 is 17 amino acids. The ends lost 3 bases at V and 2 bases at J; junction bases unmatched: 8. In DNA form, the CDR3 reads TGTGCCAGTAGTATTCGTGGACTAGCGGGGCCCACCTACGAGCAGTACTTC. This encodes CASSIRGLAGPTYEQYF.

CDR3 loop: CASSLGSLGGYQETQYF. The CDR3 region has the DNA TGCGCCAGCAGCTTGGGCTCTCTCGGGGGTTACCAAGAGACCCAGTACTTC. The chain couples TRBV5-1 to TRBJ2-5; a weak D match, TRBD2 (6 bases). The CDR3 extends over 17 amino acids. Germline lookup yields CDR1 SGHRS and CDR2 YFSETQ. Trimming took off 0 bases at V and 0 bases at J, with 15 bases between the two ends.

The V gene is TRBV15, the J gene TRBJ1-5; TRBD1 matches 7 bases. CDR1 is LNHNV and CDR2 is YYDKDF in the germline V gene (reference sequence). The CDR3 is 14 amino acids. The trim removed 3 bases at V and 3 bases at J, leaving 2 bases unmatched. CDR3 nucleotide sequence: TGTGCCACCAGCAGGGGGACAGTCAATCAGCCCCAGCATTTT. Translation gives CATSRGTVNQPQHF.

The genes are TRBV6-5 and TRBJ2-7; TRBD2 agrees at 12 bases. This CDR3 has 14 amino acids. The V segment lost 6 bases and the J segment 3 bases; nucleotides outside the gene matches: 3. Per germline, CDR1 MNHEY and CDR2 SVGAGI. The CDR3 reads CASRLAGGGYEQYF. The CDR3 DNA reads as TGTGCCAGCAGACTAGCGGGGGGAGGCTACGAGCAGTACTTC.

A single count supports this clone. The V call is TRBV7-9, the J call TRBJ1-6; tentative D call: TRBD1 (6 bases). CDR1 and CDR2 (germline): SEHNR, FQNEAQ (reference sequence). CDR3 length: 14 amino acids. V was clipped by 5 bases and J by 8 bases, with 13 bases between them. The CDR3 DNA reads TGTGCCAGCAGCCAAACAGGGAGGGATTCACCCCTCCACTTT. The encoded protein is CASSQTGRDSPLHF. Looking up the rest from reference TRBV7-9 and TRBJ1-6 gives the full variable domain: DTGVSQNPRHKITKRGQNVTFRCDPISEHNRLYWYRQTLGQGPEFLTYFQNEAQLEKSRLLSDRFSAERPKGSFSTLEIQRTEQGDSAMYLCASSQTGRDSPLHFGNGTRLTVT.

The chain recombines TRBV19 with TRBJ2-7; 8 nucleotides align to TRBD1. Germline CDR1 and CDR2: LNHDA and SQIVND (reference sequence). This CDR3 spans 13 amino acids. The V segment lost 7 bases and the J segment 7 bases; nucleotides outside the gene matches: 9. The CDR3 loop is CASNPRGRSEQYF. The CDR3 nucleotides are TGTGCCAGTAACCCCAGGGGGCGCAGTGAGCAGTACTTC.

The V and J genes are TRBV7-9 and TRBJ2-3; the match to TRBD1 covers 7 bases. This CDR3 is built from 16 residues. Germline CDR1 and CDR2: SEHNR and FQNEAQ (reference sequence). With 1 base clipped from V and 3 bases from J, the junction kept 7 bases outside the gene matches. CDR3 nucleotides: TGTGCCAGCAGCTTAGGCCCAGGGGGTGGGACAGATACGCAGTATTTT. This gives the protein CASSLGPGGGTDTQYF.

This chain uses TRBV19 with TRBJ2-3; D is ambiguous. CDR3 length: 13 residues. The V and J ends lost 5 bases and 3 bases respectively, with 9 bases between them. Germline values: CDR1 LNHDA, CDR2 SQIVND (reference sequence). As DNA, the CDR3 is TGTGCCAGTAGTTCCTACCCAACAGATACGCAGTATTTT. Protein sequence: CASSSYPTDTQYF.

The rearrangement links TRBV18 to TRBJ2-1; 9 positions agree with TRBD2. Germline V CDR1 and CDR2: KGHSH, LQKENI. The CDR3 consists of 17 residues. V was pared by 3 bases and J by 0 bases, with 6 bases of the junction left unmatched. For the CDR3, the DNA is TGTGCCAGCTCACCGGCGAGCGGGGGGACCTCCTACAATGAGCAGTTCTTC. This sequence encodes CASSPASGGTSYNEQFF.

V usage is TRBV28 and J usage is TRBJ2-2; D not certain. V lost 6 bases and J lost 6, with 11 bases in between. The CDR3 length is 13 residues. CDR1 and CDR2 from the germline V gene are MDHEN and SYDVKM. In DNA form, the CDR3 reads TGTGCCAGCAGGCGGCAGAGTCCCGGGGAGCTGTTTTTT. It yields the protein CASRRQSPGELFF. The full variable domain, with the rest looked up from reference TRBV28 and TRBJ2-2, is DVKVTQSSRYLVKRTGEKVFLECVQDMDHENMFWYRQDPGLGLRLIYFSYDVKMKEKGDIPEGYSVSREKKERFSLILESASTNQTSMYLCASRRQSPGELFFGEGSRLTVL.

The genes are TRBV10-1 and TRBJ1-3; tentative D call: TRBD1 (6 bases). Trimming removed 8 bases at V and 3 bases at J, with 17 bases between. CDR1 WNHNN and CDR2 SYGVQD come from the germline V gene (reference sequence). This CDR3 comprises 15 residues. CDR3 bases: TGCGCCAGCCGGGGACACGAACGTTTTGGAAACACCATATATTTT. Its translation is CASRGHERFGNTIYF.

V gene TRBV6-5 combines with J gene TRBJ2-2; 7 bases align to TRBD2. CDR3 length: 15 residues. CDR1 and CDR2 (germline): MNHEY, SVGAGI. With V trimmed by 4 bases and J by 4 bases, 6 bases remained unmatched. DNA of the CDR3: TGTGCCAGCAGTTCGGGCGGGGGAGCCACCGGGGAGCTGTTTTTT. It encodes CASSSGGGATGELFF.

V is TRBV15 and J is TRBJ1-1, with D hard to call. The V end lost 6 bases, the J end lost 1 base, and 12 bases lay between the germline ends. Per the germline V gene, CDR1 is LNHNV and CDR2 is YYDKDF (reference sequence). The length of the CDR3 is 14 residues. This chain's CDR3 is CATRSRGKNTEAFF. DNA for the CDR3: TGTGCCACCAGGTCCCGGGGAAAGAACACTGAAGCTTTCTTT.

The V call is TRBV6-6, the J call TRBJ1-5; unclear D gene. Germline-derived CDR1 and CDR2 are MNHNY and SVGAGI (reference sequence). The CDR3 has 14 amino acids. V shed 3 bases and J shed 3 bases, with 9 bases lying between them. The CDR3 is CASSYLRANQPQHF. The DNA for the CDR3 is TGTGCCAGCAGTTATTTGAGGGCCAATCAGCCCCAGCATTTT.

The chain carries TRBV7-9 and TRBJ2-1; 7 bases are shared with TRBD1. The V segment lost 5 bases and the J segment 6 bases; nucleotides outside the gene matches: 7. CDR1 SEHNR and CDR2 FQNEAQ come from the germline V gene (reference sequence). The CDR3 covers 14 residues. The CDR3 sequence is CASSRDSVPNEQFF. CDR3 in DNA: TGTGCCAGCAGCCGGGACAGTGTGCCCAATGAGCAGTTCTTC.

V gene TRBV7-9 combines with J gene TRBJ2-4, with 9 positions matching TRBD1. Germline lookup yields CDR1 SEHNR and CDR2 FQNEAQ (reference sequence). The CDR3 length is 12 residues. Trimming cost V 5 bases and J 11 bases; bases outside gene matches: 4. This chain's CDR3 is CASSPGQGLQYF. The CDR3 region has the DNA TGTGCCAGCAGCCCAGGACAGGGGCTTCAGTACTTC.